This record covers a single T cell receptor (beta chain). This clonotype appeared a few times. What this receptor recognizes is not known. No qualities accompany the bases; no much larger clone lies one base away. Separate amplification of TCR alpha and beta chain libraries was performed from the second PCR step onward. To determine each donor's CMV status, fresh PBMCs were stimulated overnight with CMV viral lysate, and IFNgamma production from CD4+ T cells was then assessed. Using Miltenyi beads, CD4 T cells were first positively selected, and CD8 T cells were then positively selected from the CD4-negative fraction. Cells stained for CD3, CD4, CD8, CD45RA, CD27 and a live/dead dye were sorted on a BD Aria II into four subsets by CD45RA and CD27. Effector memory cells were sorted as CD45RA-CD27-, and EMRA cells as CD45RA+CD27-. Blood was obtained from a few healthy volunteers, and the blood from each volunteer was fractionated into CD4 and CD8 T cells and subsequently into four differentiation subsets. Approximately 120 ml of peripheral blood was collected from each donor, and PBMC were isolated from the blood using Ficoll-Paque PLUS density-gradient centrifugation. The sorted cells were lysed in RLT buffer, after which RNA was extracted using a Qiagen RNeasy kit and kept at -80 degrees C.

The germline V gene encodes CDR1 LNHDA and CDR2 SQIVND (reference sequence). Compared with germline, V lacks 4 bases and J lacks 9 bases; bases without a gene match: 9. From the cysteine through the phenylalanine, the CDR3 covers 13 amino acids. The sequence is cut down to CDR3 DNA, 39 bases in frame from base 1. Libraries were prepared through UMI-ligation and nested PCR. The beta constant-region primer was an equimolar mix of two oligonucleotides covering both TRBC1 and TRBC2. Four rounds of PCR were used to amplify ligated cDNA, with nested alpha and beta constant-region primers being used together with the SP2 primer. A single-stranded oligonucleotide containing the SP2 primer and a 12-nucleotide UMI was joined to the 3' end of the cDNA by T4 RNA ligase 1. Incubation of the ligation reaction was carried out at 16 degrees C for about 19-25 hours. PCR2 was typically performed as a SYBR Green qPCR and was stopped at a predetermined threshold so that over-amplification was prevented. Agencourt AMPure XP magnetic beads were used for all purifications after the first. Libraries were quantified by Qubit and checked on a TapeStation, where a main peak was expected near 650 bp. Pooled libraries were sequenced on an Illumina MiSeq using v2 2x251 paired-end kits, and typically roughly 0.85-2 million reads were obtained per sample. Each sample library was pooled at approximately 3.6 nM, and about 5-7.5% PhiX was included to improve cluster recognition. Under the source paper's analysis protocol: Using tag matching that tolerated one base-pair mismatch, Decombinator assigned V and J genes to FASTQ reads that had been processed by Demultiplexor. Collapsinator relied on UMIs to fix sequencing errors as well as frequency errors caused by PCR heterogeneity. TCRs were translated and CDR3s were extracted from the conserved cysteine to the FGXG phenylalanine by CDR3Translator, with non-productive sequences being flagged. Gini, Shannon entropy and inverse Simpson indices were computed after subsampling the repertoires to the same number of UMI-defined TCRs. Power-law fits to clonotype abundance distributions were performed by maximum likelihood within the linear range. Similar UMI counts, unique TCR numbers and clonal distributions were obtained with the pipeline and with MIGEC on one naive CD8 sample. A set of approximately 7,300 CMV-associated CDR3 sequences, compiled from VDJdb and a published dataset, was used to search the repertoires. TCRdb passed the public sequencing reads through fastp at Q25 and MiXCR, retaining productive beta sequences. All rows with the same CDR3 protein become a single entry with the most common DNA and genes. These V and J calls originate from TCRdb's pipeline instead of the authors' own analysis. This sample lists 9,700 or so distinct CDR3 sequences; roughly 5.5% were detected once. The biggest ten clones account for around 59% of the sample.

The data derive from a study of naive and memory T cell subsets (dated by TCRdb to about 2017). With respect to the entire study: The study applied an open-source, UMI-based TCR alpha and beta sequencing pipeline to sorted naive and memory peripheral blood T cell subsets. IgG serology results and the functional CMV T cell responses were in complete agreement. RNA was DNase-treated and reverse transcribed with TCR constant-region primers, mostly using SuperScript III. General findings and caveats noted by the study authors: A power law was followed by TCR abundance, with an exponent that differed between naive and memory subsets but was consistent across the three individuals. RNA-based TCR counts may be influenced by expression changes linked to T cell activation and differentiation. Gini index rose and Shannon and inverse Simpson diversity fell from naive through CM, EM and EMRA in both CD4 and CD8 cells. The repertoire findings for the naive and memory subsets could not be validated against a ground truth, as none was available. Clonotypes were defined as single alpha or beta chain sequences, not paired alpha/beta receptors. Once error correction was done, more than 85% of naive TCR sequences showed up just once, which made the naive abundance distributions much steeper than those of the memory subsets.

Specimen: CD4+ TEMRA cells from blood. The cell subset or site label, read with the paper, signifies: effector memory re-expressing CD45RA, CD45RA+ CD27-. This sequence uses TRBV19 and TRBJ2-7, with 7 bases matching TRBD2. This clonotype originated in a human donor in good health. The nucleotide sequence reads TGTGCCAGTAGTAGCCCGGGGGGTGAGTTGCAGTACTTC. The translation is CASSSPGGELQYF.